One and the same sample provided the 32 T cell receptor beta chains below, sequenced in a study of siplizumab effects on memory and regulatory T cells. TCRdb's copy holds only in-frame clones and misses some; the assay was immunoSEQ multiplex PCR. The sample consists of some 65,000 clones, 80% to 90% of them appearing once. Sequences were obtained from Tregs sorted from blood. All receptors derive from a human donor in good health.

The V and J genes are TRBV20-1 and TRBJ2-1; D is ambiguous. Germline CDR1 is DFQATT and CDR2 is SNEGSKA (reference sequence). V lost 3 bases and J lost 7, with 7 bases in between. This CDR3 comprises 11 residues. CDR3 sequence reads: CSARDWNEQFF. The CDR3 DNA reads TGCAGTGCTAGGGATTGGAATGAGCAGTTCTTC.

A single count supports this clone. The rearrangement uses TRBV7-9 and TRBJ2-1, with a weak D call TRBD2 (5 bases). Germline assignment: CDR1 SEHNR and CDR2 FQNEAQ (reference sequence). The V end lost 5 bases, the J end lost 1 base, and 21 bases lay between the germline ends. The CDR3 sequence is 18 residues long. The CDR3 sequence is CASSTQPAASGSYNEQFF. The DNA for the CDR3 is TGTGCCAGCAGCACGCAACCGGCGGCCTCGGGATCCTACAATGAGCAGTTCTTC.

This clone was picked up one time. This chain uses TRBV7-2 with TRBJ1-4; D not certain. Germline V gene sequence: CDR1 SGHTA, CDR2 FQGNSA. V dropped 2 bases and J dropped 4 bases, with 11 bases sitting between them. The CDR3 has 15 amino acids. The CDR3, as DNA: TGTGCCAGCAGCTTACCAGGCTTGAGTAATGAAAAACTGTTTTTT. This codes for CASSLPGLSNEKLFF.

CDR3 sequence (DNA): TGTGCCAGTAGTACCCCAAAAGGGGATACGCAGTATTTT. Its protein product is CASSTPKGDTQYF. The V gene is TRBV19, the J gene TRBJ2-3; D remains unclear. The V and J ends lost 4 bases and 6 bases respectively, with 11 bases between them. Germline V gene data show CDR1 as LNHDA and CDR2 as SQIVND (reference sequence). The CDR3 loop spans 13 amino acids.

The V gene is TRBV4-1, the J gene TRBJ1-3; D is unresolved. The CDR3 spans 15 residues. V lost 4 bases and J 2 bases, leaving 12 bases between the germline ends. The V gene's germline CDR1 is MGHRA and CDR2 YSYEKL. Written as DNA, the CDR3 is TGCGCCAGCAGCCTACAAGGCTTTACTGGAAACACCATATATTTT. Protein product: CASSLQGFTGNTIYF.

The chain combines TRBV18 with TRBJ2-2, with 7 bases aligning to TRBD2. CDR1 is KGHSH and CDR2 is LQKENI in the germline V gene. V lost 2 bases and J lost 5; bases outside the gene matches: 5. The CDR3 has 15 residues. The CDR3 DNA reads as TGTGCCAGCTCACCAGCGGGAGTTGTGACCGGGGAGCTGTTTTTT. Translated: CASSPAGVVTGELFF.

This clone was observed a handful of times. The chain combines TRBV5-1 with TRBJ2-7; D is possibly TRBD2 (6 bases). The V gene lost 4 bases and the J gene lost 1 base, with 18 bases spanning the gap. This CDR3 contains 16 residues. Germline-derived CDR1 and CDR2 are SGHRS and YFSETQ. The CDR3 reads CASSPGDGVGSYEQYF. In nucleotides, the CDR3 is TGCGCCAGCAGCCCGGGGGATGGTGTAGGTTCCTACGAGCAGTACTTC.

CDR3 residues: CASSSQTPGERVSYEQYF. In nucleotides, the CDR3 is TGTGCCAGCAGCTCCCAAACCCCGGGGGAGCGGGTGTCCTACGAGCAGTACTTC. The chain joins TRBV21-1 to TRBJ2-7; the table's D gene call, TRBD2, was not cross checked with the DNA. TRBV21-1 is listed as a pseudogene. CDR3 length: 18 residues.

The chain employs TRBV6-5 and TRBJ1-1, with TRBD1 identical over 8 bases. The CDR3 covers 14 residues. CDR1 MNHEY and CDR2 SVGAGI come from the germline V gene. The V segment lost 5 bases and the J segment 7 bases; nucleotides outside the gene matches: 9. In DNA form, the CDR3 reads TGTGCCAGCAGTCTACTCCAGGGGGCGAGTGAAGCTTTCTTT. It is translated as CASSLLQGASEAFF.

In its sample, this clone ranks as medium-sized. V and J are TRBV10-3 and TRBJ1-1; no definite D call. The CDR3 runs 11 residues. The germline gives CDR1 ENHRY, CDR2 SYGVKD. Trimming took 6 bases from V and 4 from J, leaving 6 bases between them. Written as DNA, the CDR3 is TGTGCCATCAGAAAGGCCACTGAAGCTTTCTTT. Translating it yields CAIRKATEAFF.

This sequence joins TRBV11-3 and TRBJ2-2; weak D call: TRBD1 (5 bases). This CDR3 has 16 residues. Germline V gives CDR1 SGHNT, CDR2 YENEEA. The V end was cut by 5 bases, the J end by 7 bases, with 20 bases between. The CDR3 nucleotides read TGTGCCAGCAGCCCCGACCCGCCAGGGATCGGCGGGGAGCTGTTTTTT. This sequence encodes CASSPDPPGIGGELFF.

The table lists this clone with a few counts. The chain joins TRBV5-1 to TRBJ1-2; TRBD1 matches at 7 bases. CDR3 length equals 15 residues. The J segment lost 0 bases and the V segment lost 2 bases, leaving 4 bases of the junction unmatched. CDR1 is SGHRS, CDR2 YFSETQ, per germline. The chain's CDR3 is CASSFGQASNYGYTF. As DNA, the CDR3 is TGCGCCAGCAGCTTTGGACAGGCATCTAACTATGGCTACACCTTC.

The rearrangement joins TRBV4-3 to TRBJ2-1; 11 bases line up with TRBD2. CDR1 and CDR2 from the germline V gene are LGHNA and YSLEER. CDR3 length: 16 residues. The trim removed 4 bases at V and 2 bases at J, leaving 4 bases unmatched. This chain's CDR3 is CASSRLLAGAYNEQFF. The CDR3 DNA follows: TGCGCCAGCAGCCGCTTACTAGCGGGAGCCTACAATGAGCAGTTCTTC.

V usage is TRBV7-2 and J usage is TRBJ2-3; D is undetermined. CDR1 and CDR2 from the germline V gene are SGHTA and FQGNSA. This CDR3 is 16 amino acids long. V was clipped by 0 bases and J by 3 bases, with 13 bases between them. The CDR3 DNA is TGTGCCAGCAGCTTAGCGGCTAGAGGTTTGACAGATACGCAGTATTTT. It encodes CASSLAARGLTDTQYF.

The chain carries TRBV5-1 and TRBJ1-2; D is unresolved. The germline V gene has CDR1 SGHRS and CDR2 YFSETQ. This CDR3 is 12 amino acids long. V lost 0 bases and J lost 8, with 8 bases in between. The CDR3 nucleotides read TGCGCCAGCAGCTTGGACAACTCCGGCTACACCTTC. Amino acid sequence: CASSLDNSGYTF. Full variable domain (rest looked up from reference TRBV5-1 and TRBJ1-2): KAGVTQTPRYLIKTRGQQVTLSCSPISGHRSVSWYQQTPGQGLQFLFEYFSETQRNKGNFPGRFSGRQFSNSRSEMNVSTLELGDSALYLCASSLDNSGYTFGSGTRLTVV.

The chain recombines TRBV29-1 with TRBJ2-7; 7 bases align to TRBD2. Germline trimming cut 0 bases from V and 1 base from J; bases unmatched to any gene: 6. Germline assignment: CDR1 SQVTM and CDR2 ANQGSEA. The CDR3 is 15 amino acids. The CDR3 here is CSVEDPGGSSYEQYF. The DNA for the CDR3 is TGCAGCGTTGAAGATCCCGGCGGGAGTTCCTACGAGCAGTACTTC.

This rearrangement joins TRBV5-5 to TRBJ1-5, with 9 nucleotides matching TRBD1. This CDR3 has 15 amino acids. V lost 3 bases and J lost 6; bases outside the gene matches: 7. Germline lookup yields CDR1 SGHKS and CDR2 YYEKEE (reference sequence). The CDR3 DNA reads TGTGCCAGCAGCTCCATCGGGACAGGGTTTCAGCCCCAGCATTTT. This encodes CASSSIGTGFQPQHF.

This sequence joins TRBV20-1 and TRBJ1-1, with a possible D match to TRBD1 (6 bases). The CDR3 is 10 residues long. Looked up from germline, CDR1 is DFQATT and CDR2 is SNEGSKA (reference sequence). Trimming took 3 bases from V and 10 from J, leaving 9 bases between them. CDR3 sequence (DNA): TGCAGTGCTAGGAGCAGGGGAGCTTTCTTT. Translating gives CSARSRGAFF.

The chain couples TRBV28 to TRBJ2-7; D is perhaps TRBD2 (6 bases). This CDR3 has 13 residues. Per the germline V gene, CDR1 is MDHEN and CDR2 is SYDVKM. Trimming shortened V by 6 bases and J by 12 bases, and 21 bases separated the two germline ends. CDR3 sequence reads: CASSSQGRQGGYF. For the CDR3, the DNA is TGTGCCAGCAGCTCCCAAGGAAGGCAGGGAGGGTACTTC.

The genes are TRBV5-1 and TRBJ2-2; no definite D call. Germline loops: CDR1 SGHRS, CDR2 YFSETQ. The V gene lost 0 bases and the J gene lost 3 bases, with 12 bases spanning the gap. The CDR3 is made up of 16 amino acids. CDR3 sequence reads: CASSLAGGTYTGELFF. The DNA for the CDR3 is TGCGCCAGCAGCTTGGCCGGTGGCACCTACACCGGGGAGCTGTTTTTT.

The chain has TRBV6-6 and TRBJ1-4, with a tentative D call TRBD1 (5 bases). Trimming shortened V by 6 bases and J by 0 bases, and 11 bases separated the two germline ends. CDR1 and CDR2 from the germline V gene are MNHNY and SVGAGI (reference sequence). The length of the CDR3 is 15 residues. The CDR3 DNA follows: TGTGCCAGCAGAATACTAGGGGCAACTAATGAAAAACTGTTTTTT. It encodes CASRILGATNEKLFF.

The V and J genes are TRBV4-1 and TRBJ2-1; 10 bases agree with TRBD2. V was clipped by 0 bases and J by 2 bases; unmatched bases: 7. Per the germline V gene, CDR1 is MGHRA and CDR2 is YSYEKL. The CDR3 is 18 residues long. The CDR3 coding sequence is TGCGCCAGCAGCCAAGATAACAGCGGGAGGGGAGCCTACAATGAGCAGTTCTTC. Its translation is CASSQDNSGRGAYNEQFF.

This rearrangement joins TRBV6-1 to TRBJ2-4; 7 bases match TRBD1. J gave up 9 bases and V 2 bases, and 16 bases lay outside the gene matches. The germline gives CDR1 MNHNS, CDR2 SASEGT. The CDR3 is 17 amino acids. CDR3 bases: TGTGCCAGCAGTGAAACCGACAGGGTTCTTGTTCCGGGCATTCAGTACTTC. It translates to CASSETDRVLVPGIQYF.

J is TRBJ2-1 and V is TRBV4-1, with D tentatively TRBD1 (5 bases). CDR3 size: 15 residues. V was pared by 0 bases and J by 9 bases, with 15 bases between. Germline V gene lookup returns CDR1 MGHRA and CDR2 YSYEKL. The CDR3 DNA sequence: TGCGCCAGCAGCCAAGATTACAACGTTAGGGGTGAGCAGTTCTTC. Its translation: CASSQDYNVRGEQFF.

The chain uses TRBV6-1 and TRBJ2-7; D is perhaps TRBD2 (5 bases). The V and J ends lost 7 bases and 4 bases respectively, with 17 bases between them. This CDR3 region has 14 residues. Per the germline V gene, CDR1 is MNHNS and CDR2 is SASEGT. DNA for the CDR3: TGTGCCAGCATCGAGGGCAGGCAATCTTACGAGCAGTACTTC. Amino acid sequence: CASIEGRQSYEQYF.

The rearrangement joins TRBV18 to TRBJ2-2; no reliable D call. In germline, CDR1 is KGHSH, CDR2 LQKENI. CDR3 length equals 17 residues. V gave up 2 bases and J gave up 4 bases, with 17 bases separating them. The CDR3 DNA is TGTGCCAGCTCACCATACCCCTCCCCTAGACTCACCGGGGAGCTGTTTTTT. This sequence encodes CASSPYPSPRLTGELFF.

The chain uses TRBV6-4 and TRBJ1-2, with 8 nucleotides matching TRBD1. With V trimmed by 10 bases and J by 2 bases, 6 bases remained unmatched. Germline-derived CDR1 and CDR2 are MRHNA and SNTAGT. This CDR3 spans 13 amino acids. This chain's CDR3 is CATSDRANYGYTF. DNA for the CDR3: TGTGCCACCTCGGACAGGGCCAACTATGGCTACACCTTC.

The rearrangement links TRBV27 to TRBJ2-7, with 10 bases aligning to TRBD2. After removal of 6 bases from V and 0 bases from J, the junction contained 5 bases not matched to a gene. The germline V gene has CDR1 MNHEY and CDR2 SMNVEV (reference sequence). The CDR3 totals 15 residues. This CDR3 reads CASRAGGLFSYEQYF. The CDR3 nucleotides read TGTGCCAGCAGAGCGGGAGGGCTTTTCTCCTACGAGCAGTACTTC.

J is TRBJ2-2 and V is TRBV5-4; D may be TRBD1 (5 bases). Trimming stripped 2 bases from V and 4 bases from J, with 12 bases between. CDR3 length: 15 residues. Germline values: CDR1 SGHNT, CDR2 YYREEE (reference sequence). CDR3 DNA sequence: TGTGCCAGCAGCTTAGGGGCAGCCTCCACCGGGGAGCTGTTTTTT. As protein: CASSLGAASTGELFF.

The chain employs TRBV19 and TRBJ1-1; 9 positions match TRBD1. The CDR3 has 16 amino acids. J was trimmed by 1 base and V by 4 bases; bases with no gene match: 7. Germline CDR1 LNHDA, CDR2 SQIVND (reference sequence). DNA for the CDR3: TGTGCCAGTAGTACCCGACAGGGGGATTCGAACACTGAAGCTTTCTTT. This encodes CASSTRQGDSNTEAFF.

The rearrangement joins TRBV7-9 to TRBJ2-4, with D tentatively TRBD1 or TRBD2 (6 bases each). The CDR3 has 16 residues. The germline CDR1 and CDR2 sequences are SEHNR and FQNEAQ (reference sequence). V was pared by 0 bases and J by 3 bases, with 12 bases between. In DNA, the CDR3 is TGTGCCAGCAGCTTAGCGGGGGGCGGAGACAAAAACATTCAGTACTTC. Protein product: CASSLAGGGDKNIQYF.

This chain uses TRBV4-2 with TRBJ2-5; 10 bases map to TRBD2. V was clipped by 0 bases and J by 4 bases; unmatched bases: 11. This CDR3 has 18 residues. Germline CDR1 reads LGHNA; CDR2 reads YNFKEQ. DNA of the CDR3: TGTGCCAGCAGCCAAGATACGGCTAGCGGGAGATTGGTAGAGACCCAGTACTTC. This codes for CASSQDTASGRLVETQYF.